Reported below is one TCR beta chain. Its cognate antigen is unknown. Mismatch with germline at one junction end may stem from a read error. This specimen belongs to a study of tumor-infiltrating lymphocytes in primary liver carcinoma. Study-level results: Blood had a significantly lower top-250-clone fraction than tumors did (p = 0.039).

Between 20 and 30 mg of unsorted bulk tissue served as the source from which RNA and DNA were co-extracted. Starting from roughly 0.5 ug of total RNA, TCR beta cDNA was produced with a primer in the constant region. Nested multiplex PCR, run for three rounds with slightly modified ARM-PCR, yielded TCR beta libraries. The first two PCR rounds used TRBV1-TRBV30 primers with a Cbeta primer, roughly 10 cycles each. TCRdb called the multiplex PCR reads again in MiXCR, with one record for every CDR3 protein. The sample holds about 78,000 distinct CDR3 sequences; 71% are singletons and the top ten take roughly 13%. The germline gives CDR1 LGHNT, CDR2 FRNRAP. This CDR3 is built from 16 residues.

The TCR was taken from a woman aged 60-75 years with primary liver carcinoma and hepatitis B virus infection. The chain joins TRBV12-5 to TRBJ2-3, with 14 nucleotides matching TRBD2. The sample consisted of liver tumor tissue from sampling region 4. The subset: tumor region T4, right-lateral pole. Here the CDR3 DNA reads TGTGTTAGTGGTAACGGACTAGCGGGAGGCACAGATACGCAATATTTT. Encoded protein: CVSGNGLAGGTDTQYF.